This T cell receptor (beta chain) was obtained from a study of OX40 agonist ivuxolimab in advanced cancers. Study details: Three patients responded partially, comprising one with hepatocellular carcinoma and two with cutaneous melanoma. Study-level points and caveats: Antigens targeted by the expanded peripheral T cells were not determined. In CD8+ T cells, expanded clones were on average more numerous than in CD4+.

As for this clone: Its antigen is undetermined.

V lost 5 bases and J 5 bases, leaving 15 bases between the germline ends. This CDR3 is built from 13 residues. CDR1 and CDR2 (germline): GTSNPN, SVGIG (reference sequence). The data were produced by immunoSEQ multiplex PCR, yet TCRdb's version contains in-frame clones alone and is incomplete. The sample consists of approximately 20,000 clones, approximately 81% of them appearing once. The material sequenced was CD4+ or CD8+ T cells sorted from blood, taken in a trial of the OX40 agonist ivuxolimab. The sequence was obtained from an adult with an advanced solid tumor such as melanoma, head and neck, liver or kidney cancer. The chain joins TRBV30 to TRBJ1-1; no reliable D call. CDR3 in DNA: TGTGCCTGGGGGGTTGACCCGGGGACTGAAGCTTTCTTT. This encodes CAWGVDPGTEAFF.